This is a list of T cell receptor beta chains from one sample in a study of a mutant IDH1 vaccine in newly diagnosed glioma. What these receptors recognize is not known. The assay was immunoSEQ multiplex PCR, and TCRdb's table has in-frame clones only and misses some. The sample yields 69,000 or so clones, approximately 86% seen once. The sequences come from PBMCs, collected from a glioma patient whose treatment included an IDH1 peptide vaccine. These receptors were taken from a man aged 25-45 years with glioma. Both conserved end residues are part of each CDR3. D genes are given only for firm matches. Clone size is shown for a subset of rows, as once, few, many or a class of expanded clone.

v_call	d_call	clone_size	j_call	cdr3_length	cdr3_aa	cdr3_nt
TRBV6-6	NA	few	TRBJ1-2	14	CASSPSGQLYGYTF	TGTGCCAGCAGTCCATCTGGACAGCTATATGGCTACACCTTC
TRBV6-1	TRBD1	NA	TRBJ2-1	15	CASSLGTGYRNEQFF	TGTGCCAGCAGTTTGGGGACAGGGTATAGAAATGAGCAGTTCTTC
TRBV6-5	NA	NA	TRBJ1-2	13	CASSSGRAYGYTF	TGTGCCAGCAGTTCGGGACGGGCCTATGGCTACACCTTC
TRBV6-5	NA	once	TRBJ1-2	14	CASSYSRSSRGYTF	TGTGCCAGCAGTTACTCGAGATCTTCTAGGGGCTACACCTTC
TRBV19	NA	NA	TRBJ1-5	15	CASSPTRGGNQPQHF	TGTGCCAGTAGTCCGACTAGGGGGGGAAATCAGCCCCAGCATTTT
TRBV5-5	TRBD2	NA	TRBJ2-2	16	CASSPFEGGPARELFF	TGTGCCAGCAGCCCCTTTGAGGGAGGGCCGGCCCGGGAGCTGTTTTTT
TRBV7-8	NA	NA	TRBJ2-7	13	CASSFSIGYEQYF	TGTGCCAGCAGCTTTAGTATCGGGTACGAGCAGTACTTC
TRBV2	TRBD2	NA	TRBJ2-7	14	CASSASGRSHEQYF	TGTGCCAGCAGTGCTAGCGGGAGAAGCCACGAGCAGTACTTC
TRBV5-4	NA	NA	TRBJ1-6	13	CASSPDTYSPLHF	TGTGCCAGCAGCCCCGACACATATTCACCCCTCCACTTT
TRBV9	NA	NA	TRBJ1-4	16	CASSPHGRGLDEKLFF	TGTGCCAGCAGCCCACATGGGCGGGGACTGGATGAAAAACTGTTTTTT
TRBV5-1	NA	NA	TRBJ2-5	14	CASSLVSNQETQYF	TGCGCCAGCAGCTTGGTGTCAAACCAAGAGACCCAGTACTTC
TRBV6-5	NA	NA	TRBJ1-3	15	CASSYSRGSGNTIYF	TGTGCCAGCAGTTACTCGCGGGGCTCTGGAAACACCATATATTTT
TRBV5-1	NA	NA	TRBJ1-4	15	CASSPGSATNEKLFF	TGCGCCAGCAGCCCCGGGAGTGCAACTAATGAAAAACTGTTTTTT
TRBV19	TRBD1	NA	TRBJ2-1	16	CASTSRMRQGGNEQFF	TGTGCCAGTACCTCCCGTATGAGACAGGGGGGCAATGAGCAGTTCTTC
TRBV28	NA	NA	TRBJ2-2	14	CASEMGRGAGELFF	TGTGCCAGTGAGATGGGTCGTGGTGCCGGGGAGCTGTTTTTT
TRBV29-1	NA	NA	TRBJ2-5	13	CSVEDHLQETQYF	TGCAGCGTTGAAGACCATCTTCAAGAGACCCAGTACTTC
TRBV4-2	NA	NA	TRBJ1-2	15	CASRQHTDANYGYTF	TGTGCCAGCAGGCAACATACAGACGCTAACTATGGCTACACCTTC
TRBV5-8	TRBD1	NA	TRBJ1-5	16	CASLPKGQGYGQPQHF	TGTGCCAGCCTACCTAAGGGACAGGGTTACGGTCAGCCCCAGCATTTT
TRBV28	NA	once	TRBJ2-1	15	CASSFNGPSYNEQFF	TGTGCCAGCAGTTTTAATGGCCCCAGCTACAATGAGCAGTTCTTC
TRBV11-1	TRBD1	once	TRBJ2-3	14	CASSQNQGANTQYF	TGTGCCAGCAGCCAGAACCAGGGGGCGAATACGCAGTATTTT
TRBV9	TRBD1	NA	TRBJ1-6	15	CASQGGAMDNSPLHF	TGTGCCAGCCAGGGGGGCGCGATGGATAATTCACCCCTCCACTTT
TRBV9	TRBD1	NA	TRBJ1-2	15	CASSVGDRSNYGYTF	TGTGCCAGCAGCGTTGGGGACAGATCTAACTATGGCTACACCTTC